This T cell receptor (beta chain) comes out of a study of T cell repertoires in cytomegalovirus infection. This clonotype has at least ten counts. Its antigen is unidentified. The CDR3 contains 15 residues. CDR1 and CDR2 (germline): SGHVS, FQNEAQ. Trimming at V came to 4 bases and at J to 8 bases, leaving 10 bases not matched to a gene. TCRdb independently ran MiXCR on the reads; one entry per CDR3 protein. The sample has fewer than 1,000,000 distinct CDR3 sequences, roughly 30% seen once. The specimen comprised cultured CD8+ T cells from PBMCs, sampled from culture after CMV antigen stimulation. The chain couples TRBV7-8 to TRBJ2-1, with 8 positions matching TRBD1. This clonotype originated in a human donor in good health (CMV status not recorded). Some clones in this sample may be carry-over from other donors' samples. CDR3: CASSSGGSVRHEQFF. CDR3 coding DNA: TGTGCCAGCAGCTCAGGGGGCTCGGTTCGGCATGAGCAGTTCTTC.